The rows below give T cell receptor beta chains drawn from one sample of a study of chemoradiotherapy in HPV16-positive cancers. Sequenced by immunoSEQ multiplex PCR; TCRdb stores in-frame clones only, minus some. Of some 25,000 clones in the sample, approximately 92% were seen once. The sequences come from blood, collected from a patient who underwent chemoradiotherapy. Source of these receptors: a human donor with HPV-associated anogenital cancer. Both conserved end residues are trimmed from each CDR3. A D gene is named only where the DNA matches it firmly.

j_gene,v_gene,d_gene,CDR3aa
TRBJ2-7,TRBV15,NA,ATSREDGPMTY
TRBJ1-5,TRBV2,TRBD1,ASSEQGAQH
TRBJ1-5,TRBV2,NA,ASSERRGNQPQH
TRBJ1-5,TRBV10-2,NA,ASSESGQGLGPQH
TRBJ2-7,TRBV20-1,NA,SAPLQWEQY
TRBJ2-2,TRBV18,NA,ASSPPSRLNTGELF
TRBJ1-1,TRBV27,TRBD1,ASSSGQGGYTEAF
TRBJ2-3,TRBV7-3,TRBD2,ASSLSGGSSTDTQY
TRBJ2-5,TRBV7-9,NA,ATTGGETQY
TRBJ2-3,TRBV5-1,TRBD2,ASSLGGTSDPDTQY
TRBJ2-7,TRBV9,NA,ASSVEAHHSYEQY
TRBJ2-1,TRBV9,NA,ASSVSTTRNNEQF
TRBJ2-7,TRBV6-5,TRBD2,ASSYGASGYEQY
TRBJ2-2,TRBV10-3,NA,AIASQGRSGELF
TRBJ1-1,TRBV5-1,NA,ASSLRGGANTEAF
TRBJ1-2,TRBV5-6,NA,ASSLFGSGYGYT
TRBJ2-5,TRBV5-1,NA,ASSLNEETQY
TRBJ2-7,TRBV7-6,TRBD2,ASSPGREGVYEQY
TRBJ2-7,TRBV6-5,TRBD1,ASSYAAGQGFEQY
TRBJ2-5,TRBV5-1,NA,ASSPNPFQETQY
TRBJ2-6,TRBV4-2,NA,ASSQVTDSGANVLT
TRBJ1-3,TRBV18,NA,ASSPLQDGNTIY
TRBJ2-7,TRBV7-9,TRBD2,ASSPPDGGSFYEQY
TRBJ2-3,TRBV7-9,TRBD1,ASSQTGQGTDTQY
TRBJ1-5,TRBV6-1,TRBD1,ASSGGTASNQPQH
TRBJ2-3,TRBV14,TRBD2,ASSQGPSGDPDTQY
TRBJ1-6,TRBV4-2,TRBD1,ASSPGQVYSPLH
TRBJ2-5,TRBV7-2,TRBD2,ASSELAGGEETQY
TRBJ1-4,TRBV4-3,NA,ASSQEPGVWEKLF
TRBJ2-3,TRBV30,TRBD2,AWSIWRTSGSVTDTQY
TRBJ2-2,TRBV11-2,NA,ASSLHGGLNTGELF
TRBJ2-3,TRBV2,NA,ASKRTSSTDTQY